The sequence of this TCR beta chain was determined in a study of blood T cell repertoires in COVID-19. Study context: COVID-19 samples, acute and convalescent, were from the United States, Italy and Spain. Nucleic acid was either cDNA or gDNA, and it came from T cells, B-cell-depleted T cells, or PBMCs.

The CDR3 extends over 15 amino acids. V gave up 0 bases and J gave up 3 bases; unmatched junction bases: 2. The germline V gene encodes CDR1 SGDLS and CDR2 YYNGEE. In the source study's methods: By means of reference gene primer amplification, nucleated cell counts were estimated. This table comes from immunoSEQ multiplex PCR, and its TCRdb copy is limited to in-frame clones, with some not included. V and J calls and clone size come straight from that table; D and trimming were deduced from the DNA. Found here are 98,000 or so clones, around four fifths of them singletons; the top ten hold about 4.8%.

The specimen sequenced was peripheral blood. The rearrangement links TRBV9 to TRBJ2-2, with 7 bases fitting TRBD2. The receptor's source is a man aged 55 to 70 with acute or convalescent COVID-19. Here the CDR3 reads CASSVDGGYTGELFF. The CDR3 DNA reads TGTGCCAGCAGCGTAGACGGGGGGTACACCGGGGAGCTGTTTTTT.